These 15 T cell receptor beta chains were sequenced from one sample in a study of blood T cell repertoires in COVID-19. TCRdb's copy holds only in-frame clones and misses some; the assay was immunoSEQ multiplex PCR. The data contain roughly 95,000 clones, 80% to 95% of them seen just once; the ten biggest clones take up around 3.9%. The sequenced sample consisted of peripheral blood. All receptors come from a woman aged 45-60 years in a cohort sampled during active COVID-19.

J is TRBJ2-7 and V is TRBV27; perhaps TRBD2 as D (5 bases). The V gene lost 3 bases and the J gene lost 6 bases, with 6 bases spanning the gap. CDR3 length equals 11 residues. Germline assignment: CDR1 MNHEY and CDR2 SMNVEV (reference sequence). The CDR3 DNA reads as TGTGCCAGCAGTTTCCGGGGCGAGCAGTACTTC. Translated: CASSFRGEQYF.

This clone appeared a few times. V is TRBV11-2 and J is TRBJ2-7, with TRBD2 matching 12 bases. CDR3 size: 16 residues. Germline trimming cut 1 base from V and 4 bases from J; bases unmatched to any gene: 5. Germline V gene lookup returns CDR1 SGHAT and CDR2 FQNNGV. In DNA form, the CDR3 reads TGTGCCAGCAGCTTAGCGGGAACTAGCGGGAGGTACGAGCAGTACTTC. Translation gives CASSLAGTSGRYEQYF. Based on the CDR3 plus reference TRBV11-2 and TRBJ2-7, the full variable domain is EAGVAQSPRYKIIEKRQSVAFWCNPISGHATLYWYQQILGQGPKLLIQFQNNGVVDDSQLPKDRFSAERLKGVDSTLKIQPAKLEDSAVYLCASSLAGTSGRYEQYFGPGTRLTVT.

As DNA, the CDR3 is TGTGCCAGCAGTCTGGAGGGGAGAAGGAACACTGAAGCTTTCTTT. The encoded protein is CASSLEGRRNTEAFF. V gene TRBV6-5 combines with J gene TRBJ1-1; D may be TRBD1 (5 bases). Trimming cost V 5 bases and J 1 base, with 14 bases left between them. Germline CDR1 MNHEY, CDR2 SVGAGI. CDR3 length equals 15 residues.

The chain couples TRBV29-1 to TRBJ1-2; possibly TRBD1 for D (6 bases). This CDR3 region has 11 residues. Germline CDR1 reads SQVTM; CDR2 reads ANQGSEA. Trimming left V 4 bases short and J 3 bases short, with 6 bases between. CDR3 protein: CSVGTDYGYTF. For the CDR3, the DNA is TGCAGCGTTGGGACAGACTATGGCTACACCTTC.

The V and J genes are TRBV12-3 or TRBV12-4 and TRBJ2-3, with D unresolved. The length of the CDR3 is 13 residues. Trimming left V 4 bases short and J 4 bases short, with 9 bases between. This chain's CDR3 is CASSSTPADTQYF. CDR3 bases: TGTGCCAGCAGTTCGACACCCGCAGATACGCAGTATTTT.

Details on this clone: Other DNA sequences in the same sample also yield this CDR3. The chain joins TRBV28 to TRBJ2-7; the D gene is possibly TRBD2 (6 bases). This CDR3 spans 12 amino acids. The V end was cut by 3 bases, the J end by 4 bases, with 7 bases between. Looked up from germline, CDR1 is MDHEN and CDR2 is SYDVKM. The CDR3 reads CASSLAGYEQYF. CDR3 DNA sequence: TGTGCCAGCAGTTTGGCGGGGTACGAGCAGTACTTC.

Only one count was recorded for this clone. The chain is built from TRBV27 and TRBJ2-1, with 8 bases identical to TRBD1. The CDR3 is made up of 16 amino acids. The germline V gene encodes CDR1 MNHEY and CDR2 SMNVEV (reference sequence). With 6 bases clipped from V and 0 bases from J, the junction kept 7 bases outside the gene matches. The CDR3 DNA reads TGTGCCAGCAGACAGCAGGGGACAGGCTCCTACAATGAGCAGTTCTTC. Translated: CASRQQGTGSYNEQFF.

The sample holds one count of this clone. This chain uses TRBV29-1 with TRBJ1-3, with TRBD1 as a possible D gene (5 bases). Trimming left V 7 bases short and J 4 bases short, with 8 bases between. This CDR3 region has 11 residues. CDR1 is SQVTM, CDR2 ANQGSEA, per germline. CDR3 residues: CSGGEGNTIYF. CDR3 sequence (DNA): TGCAGCGGGGGGGAGGGAAACACCATATATTTT.

The V call is TRBV3-1 (or the pseudogene TRBV3-2), the J call TRBJ2-3; TRBD2 might be the D (7 bases). V was shortened by 4 bases and J by 2 bases, with 22 bases between the two germline ends. The CDR3 is 18 residues long. Per the germline V gene, CDR1 is LGHDT and CDR2 is YNNKEL (reference sequence). Here the CDR3 reads CASSPIGAGALLTDTQYF. In DNA form, the CDR3 reads TGTGCCAGCAGCCCCATAGGGGCGGGGGCCTTACTCACAGATACGCAGTATTTT.

The chain links TRBV7-9 to TRBJ2-7; TRBD2 is a possible D gene (6 bases). V lost 0 bases, J lost 2 bases, and 11 bases lay in between. Germline V gene data show CDR1 as SEHNR and CDR2 as FQNEAQ (reference sequence). This CDR3 has 15 residues. This CDR3 reads CASSLALASTYEQYF. As DNA, the CDR3 is TGTGCCAGCAGCTTAGCCCTAGCGAGTACCTACGAGCAGTACTTC. The full variable domain, its missing parts supplied by reference TRBV7-9 and TRBJ2-7, is DTGVSQNPRHKITKRGQNVTFRCDPISEHNRLYWYRQTLGQGPEFLTYFQNEAQLEKSRLLSDRFSAERPKGSFSTLEIQRTEQGDSAMYLCASSLALASTYEQYFGPGTRLTVT.

The V gene is TRBV19, the J gene TRBJ2-7; 8 positions agree with TRBD2. CDR1 and CDR2 (germline): LNHDA, SQIVND (reference sequence). V trimming: 8 bases; J trimming: 4 bases; junction bases outside the gene matches: 7. This CDR3 comprises 13 residues. The CDR3 DNA reads as TGTGCCAGTGGGCCGGGACTAGTTTACGAGCAGTACTTC. Amino acid sequence: CASGPGLVYEQYF.

This chain links TRBV28 with TRBJ1-2; D might be TRBD1 (5 bases). Trimming removed 8 bases from V and 2 bases from J, with 27 bases in between. Germline V CDR1 and CDR2: MDHEN, SYDVKM. The CDR3 length is 18 residues. Here the CDR3 reads CASGPGGWGLVGNYGYTF. DNA for the CDR3: TGTGCCAGCGGTCCCGGGGGTTGGGGCTTAGTAGGGAACTATGGCTACACCTTC.

This clone was seen only once. The chain joins TRBV5-1 to TRBJ1-2; weak D call: TRBD1 (6 bases). This CDR3 is built from 13 residues. The germline V and J ends were trimmed by 3 bases and 5 bases, with 11 bases remaining between them. CDR1 SGHRS and CDR2 YFSETQ come from the germline V gene. The DNA of the CDR3 is TGCGCCAGCAGCTCAACAGGGTTTTATGGCTACACCTTC. Translation: CASSSTGFYGYTF. The full variable domain, with the rest looked up from reference TRBV5-1 and TRBJ1-2, is KAGVTQTPRYLIKTRGQQVTLSCSPISGHRSVSWYQQTPGQGLQFLFEYFSETQRNKGNFPGRFSGRQFSNSRSEMNVSTLELGDSALYLCASSSTGFYGYTFGSGTRLTVV.

The genes are TRBV5-1 and TRBJ1-5, with 8 bases matching TRBD1. Germline trimming cut 4 bases from V and 6 bases from J; bases unmatched to any gene: 6. The CDR3 runs 14 residues. CDR1 and CDR2 (germline): SGHRS, YFSETQ. CDR3 nucleotides: TGCGCCAGCAGCCCCCGGACAGGGCGTCAGCCCCAGCATTTT. Residues: CASSPRTGRQPQHF.

V is TRBV18 and J is TRBJ1-2; D remains unclear. This CDR3 has 13 residues. V was clipped by 3 bases and J by 4 bases, with 9 bases between them. Looked up from germline, CDR1 is KGHSH and CDR2 is LQKENI. CDR3 sequence: CASSPEGSYGYTF. The DNA for the CDR3 is TGTGCCAGCTCACCGGAAGGGAGCTATGGCTACACCTTC.